The sequence of this T cell receptor beta chain was determined in a study of cytomegalovirus exposure and HLA in healthy donors. About the research overall: Genotyping showed roughly 81% of 398 donors falling in the Caucasian-associated ancestry cluster.

The PCR employed 60 Vbeta primers together with 13 Jbeta primers. Sequencing used immunoSEQ multiplex PCR; TCRdb keeps in-frame clones, though not all of them. The sample lists about 140,000 clones; around 82% were seen once. Details on this clone: Its antigen is unidentified.

These donors counted as nominally healthy when sampled, but unrecorded immune exposures were likely. Study-level results: Most CMV-associated TCR beta chains were later found to appear HLA-restricted.

The germline gives CDR1 MNHEY, CDR2 SMNVEV (reference sequence). This CDR3 contains 16 residues. Trimming at V came to 6 bases and at J to 5 bases, leaving 14 bases not matched to a gene. The sequenced sample consisted of PBMCs. The source of this sequence is a female donor in good health and CMV-seronegative. The gene calls are TRBV27 and TRBJ2-5; TRBD2 matches 8 bases. CDR3 bases: TGTGCCAGCAGGCCTTACATCTCCAGCGGGAGCGAGACCCAGTACTTC. Translated: CASRPYISSGSETQYF.